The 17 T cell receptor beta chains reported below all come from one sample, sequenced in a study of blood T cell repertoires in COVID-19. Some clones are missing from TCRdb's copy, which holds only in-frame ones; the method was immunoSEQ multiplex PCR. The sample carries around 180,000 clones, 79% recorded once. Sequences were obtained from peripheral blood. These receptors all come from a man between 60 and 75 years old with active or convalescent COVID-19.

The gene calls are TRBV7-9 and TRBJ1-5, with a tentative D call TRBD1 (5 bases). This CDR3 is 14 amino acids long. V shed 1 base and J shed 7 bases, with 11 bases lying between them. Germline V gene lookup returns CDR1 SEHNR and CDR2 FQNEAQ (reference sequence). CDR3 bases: TGTGCCAGCAGCTTAGATGGGGCCTGGCAGCCCCAGCATTTT. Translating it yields CASSLDGAWQPQHF.

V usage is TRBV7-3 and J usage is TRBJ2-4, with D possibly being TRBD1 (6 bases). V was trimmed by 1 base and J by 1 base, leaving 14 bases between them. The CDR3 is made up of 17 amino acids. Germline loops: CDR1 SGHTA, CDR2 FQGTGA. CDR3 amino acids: CASSLNGEQGAKNIQYF. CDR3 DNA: TGTGCCAGCAGCTTAAATGGGGAGCAGGGGGCCAAAAACATTCAGTACTTC.

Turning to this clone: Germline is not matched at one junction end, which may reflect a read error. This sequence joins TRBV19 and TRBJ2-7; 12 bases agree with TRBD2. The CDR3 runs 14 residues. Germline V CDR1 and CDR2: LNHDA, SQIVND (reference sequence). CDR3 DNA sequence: TGTGCCAGTCAGACTAGCGGGAGTTCCTCCGAGCAGTACTTC. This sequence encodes CASQTSGSSSEQYF.

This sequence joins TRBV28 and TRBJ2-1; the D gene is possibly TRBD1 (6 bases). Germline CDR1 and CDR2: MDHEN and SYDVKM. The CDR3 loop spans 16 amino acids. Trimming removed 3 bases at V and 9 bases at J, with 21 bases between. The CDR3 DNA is TGTGCCAGCAGTTTTATGAGGACAGTCCCCTCGGGTGAGCAGTTCTTC. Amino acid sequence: CASSFMRTVPSGEQFF.

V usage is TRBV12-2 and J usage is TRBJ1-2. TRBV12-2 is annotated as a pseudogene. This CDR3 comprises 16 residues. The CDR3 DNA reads TGTGCAAGTCGCTTAGCGCGGGTCTTGTGTTACTATGGCTACACCTTC. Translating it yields CASRLARVLCYYGYTF.

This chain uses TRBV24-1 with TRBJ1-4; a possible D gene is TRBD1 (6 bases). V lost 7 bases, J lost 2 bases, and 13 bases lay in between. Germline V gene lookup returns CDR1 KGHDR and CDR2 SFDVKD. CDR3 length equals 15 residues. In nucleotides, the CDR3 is TGTGCCACCAGCCAGGGCCAGGGGACTAATGAAAAACTGTTTTTT. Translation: CATSQGQGTNEKLFF.

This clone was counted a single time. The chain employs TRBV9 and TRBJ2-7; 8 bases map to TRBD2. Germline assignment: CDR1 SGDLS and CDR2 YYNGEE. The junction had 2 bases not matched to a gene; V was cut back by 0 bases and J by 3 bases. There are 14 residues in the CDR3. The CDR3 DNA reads TGTGCCAGCAGCGTAGAGCTAGCGGGCTACGAGCAGTACTTC. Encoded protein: CASSVELAGYEQYF.

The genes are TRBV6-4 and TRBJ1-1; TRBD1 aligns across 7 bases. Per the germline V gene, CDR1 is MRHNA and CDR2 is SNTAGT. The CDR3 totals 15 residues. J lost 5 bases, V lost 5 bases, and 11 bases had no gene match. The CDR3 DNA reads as TGTGCCAGCAGTCCGACGACAGGGATGGTAACTGAAGCTTTCTTT. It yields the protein CASSPTTGMVTEAFF.

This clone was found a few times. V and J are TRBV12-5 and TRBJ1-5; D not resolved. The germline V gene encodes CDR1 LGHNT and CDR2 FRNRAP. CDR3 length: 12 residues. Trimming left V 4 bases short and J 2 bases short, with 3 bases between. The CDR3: CASGSGNQPQHF. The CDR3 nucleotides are TGTGCTAGTGGTTCCGGCAATCAGCCCCAGCATTTT.

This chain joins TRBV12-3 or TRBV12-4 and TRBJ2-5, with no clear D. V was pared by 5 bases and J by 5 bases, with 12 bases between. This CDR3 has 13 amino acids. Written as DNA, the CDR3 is TGTGCCAGCAGTCCGAGTCTGTCGGAGACCCAGTACTTC. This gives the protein CASSPSLSETQYF.

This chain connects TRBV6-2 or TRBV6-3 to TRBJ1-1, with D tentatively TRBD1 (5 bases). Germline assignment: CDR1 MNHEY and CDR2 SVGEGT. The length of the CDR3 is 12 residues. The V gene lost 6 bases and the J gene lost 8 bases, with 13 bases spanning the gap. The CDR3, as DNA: TGTGCCAGCAGCTTCTCCCAGGGAGAAGCTTTCTTT. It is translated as CASSFSQGEAFF.

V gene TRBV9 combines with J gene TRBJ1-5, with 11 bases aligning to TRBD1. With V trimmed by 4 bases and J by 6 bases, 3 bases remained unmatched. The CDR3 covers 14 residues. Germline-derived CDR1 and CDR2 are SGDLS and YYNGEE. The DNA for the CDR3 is TGTGCCAGCAGCCTGGGGACAGGGGGTCAGCCCCAGCATTTT. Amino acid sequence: CASSLGTGGQPQHF.

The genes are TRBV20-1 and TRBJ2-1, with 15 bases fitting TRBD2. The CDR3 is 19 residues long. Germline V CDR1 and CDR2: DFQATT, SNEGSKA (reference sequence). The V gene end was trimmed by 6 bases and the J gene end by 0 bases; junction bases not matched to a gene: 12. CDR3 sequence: CSASSGRTSGRASYNEQFF. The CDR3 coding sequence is TGCAGTGCCAGTTCGGGCAGGACTAGCGGGAGGGCCTCCTACAATGAGCAGTTCTTC.

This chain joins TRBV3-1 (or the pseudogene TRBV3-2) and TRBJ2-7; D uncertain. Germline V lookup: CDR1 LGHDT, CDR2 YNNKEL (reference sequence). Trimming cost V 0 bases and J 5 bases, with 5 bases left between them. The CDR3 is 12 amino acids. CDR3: CASSQDPDEQYF. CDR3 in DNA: TGTGCCAGCAGCCAAGACCCGGACGAGCAGTACTTC.

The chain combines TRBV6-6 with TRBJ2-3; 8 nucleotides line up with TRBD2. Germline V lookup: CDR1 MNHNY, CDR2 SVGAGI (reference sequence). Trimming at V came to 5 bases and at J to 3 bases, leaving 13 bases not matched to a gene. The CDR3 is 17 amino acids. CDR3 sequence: CASSRTVRGRRTDTQYF. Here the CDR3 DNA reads TGTGCCAGCAGTCGGACAGTTCGCGGGAGGAGGACAGATACGCAGTATTTT.

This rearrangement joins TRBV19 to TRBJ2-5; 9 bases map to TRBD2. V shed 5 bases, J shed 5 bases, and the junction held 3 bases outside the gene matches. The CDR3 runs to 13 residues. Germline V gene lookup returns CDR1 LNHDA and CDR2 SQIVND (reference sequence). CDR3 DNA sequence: TGTGCCAGTAGTGTGACTAGCGGCGAGACCCAGTACTTC. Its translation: CASSVTSGETQYF.

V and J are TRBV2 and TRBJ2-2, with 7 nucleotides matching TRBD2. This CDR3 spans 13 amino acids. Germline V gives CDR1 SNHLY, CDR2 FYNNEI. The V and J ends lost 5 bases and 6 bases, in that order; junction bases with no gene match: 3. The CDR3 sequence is CASSSGISGELFF. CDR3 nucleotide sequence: TGTGCCAGCAGTAGCGGGATATCCGGGGAGCTGTTTTTT.